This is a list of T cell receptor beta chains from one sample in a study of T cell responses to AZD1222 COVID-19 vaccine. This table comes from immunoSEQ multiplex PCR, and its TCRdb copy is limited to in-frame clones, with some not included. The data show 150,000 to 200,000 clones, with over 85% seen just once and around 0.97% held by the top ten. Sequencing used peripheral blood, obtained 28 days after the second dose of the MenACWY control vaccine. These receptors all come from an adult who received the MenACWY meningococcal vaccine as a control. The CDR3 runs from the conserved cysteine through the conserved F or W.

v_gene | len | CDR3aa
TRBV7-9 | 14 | CASSLSSGRTEAFF
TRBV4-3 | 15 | CASSPEPWLVYEQYF
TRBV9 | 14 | CASSVVGLNSPLHF
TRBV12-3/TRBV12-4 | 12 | CASQNRNTEAFF
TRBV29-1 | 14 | CSVVRGVSYNEQFF
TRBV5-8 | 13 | CASSEDRDSPLHF
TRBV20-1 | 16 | CSASRISGRATDTQYF
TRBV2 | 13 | CASSVNLSGGYTF
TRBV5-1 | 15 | CASRRAAGGNSEQFF
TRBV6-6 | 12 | CASSYDGYGYTF
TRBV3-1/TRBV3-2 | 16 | CASSQDNMNRANVLTF
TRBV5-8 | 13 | CASSPGIPGEQFF
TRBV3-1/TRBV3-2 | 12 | CASSRSEGEAFF
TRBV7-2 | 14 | CASSLNPIADTQYF
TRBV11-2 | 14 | CASSPAGHLYGYTF
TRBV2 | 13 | CASQSTLQEKLFF
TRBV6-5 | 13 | CASSLDRDYEQYF
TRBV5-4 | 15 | CASSFRQGATDTQYF
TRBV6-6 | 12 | CASSYTAETQYF
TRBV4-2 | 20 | CASSQDYPRQKLYSNQPQHF
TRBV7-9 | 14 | CASSLTGRDPEAFF
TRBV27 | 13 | CASSRDMRDGYTF
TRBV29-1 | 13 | CSEGARVGETQYF
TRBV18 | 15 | CASSALHTELRGYTF
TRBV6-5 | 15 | CASSTGQGGNSPLHF
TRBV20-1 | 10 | CSATGYEQYF
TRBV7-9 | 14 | CASTPHRRAETQYF
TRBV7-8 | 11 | CASSLVGKQYF